This T cell receptor (beta chain) was retrieved from a study of T cell responses to AZD1222 COVID-19 vaccine (dated by TCRdb to the early 2020s). Regarding the study in general: Because spike-specific TCR depth and breadth did not differ between the two schedules, AZD1222 recipients who got a second dose at roughly 4 weeks were pooled with those who got a second dose at roughly 12 weeks. A total of 230 to 250 trial participants underwent TCR sequencing, of whom some 210 received two doses of AZD1222 and about 25 received two doses of the MenACWY control vaccine. Trial participants were enrolled by age into 18-55, 56-69 and 70-plus year subgroups, with roughly 150, 30 and 60 TCR-sequenced participants respectively. Summary of the overall study and its limitations: The vaccine-associated CD4 TCRs covered the entire spike protein, and the dominant responses fell in regions 160-218 and 743-854. Because no day 14 peak-response samples were available, repertoires were characterized only after the peak T cell response. Nearly half of unique spike-specific TCRs reportedly recognized epitopes outside regions mutated in the B.1.351 and B.1.1.7 variants. After two AZD1222 doses, both the breadth and the depth of spike-specific TCRs were significantly higher than at day 0 and than in MenACWY recipients. Participants were mostly white British, with more females than males. The authors suggested clonal diversity may have been underestimated. In the small 56-69-year group, the increase in depth fell short of significance, most likely because of low power. Conclusions about previously exposed vaccinees were limited because only a handful of AZD1222 recipients were SARS-CoV-2 seropositive at baseline.

The CDR3 regions of human TCRbeta chains were analyzed by immunosequencing. The published analysis was carried out like this. TCRs in the repertoires were matched against a reference library of SARS-CoV-2-specific TCRs that had been generated with the MIRA antigen-specificity platform. Breadth meant the fraction of unique TCRs that were SARS-CoV-2-associated, whereas depth meant the fraction of total T cells that were SARS-CoV-2-associated. Using the MIRA data, each spike-specific TCR was mapped to the spike region that the TCR reacts to and placed in a CD4 or CD8 class. Log10-transformed breadth and depth values were compared by one-way ANOVA with Sidak's multiple comparisons tests. TCRdb provides this immuneACCESS table in a form limited to in-frame rearrangements. Some clones are lacking; in checked studies, under half of them reflect an unresolved V gene, and why the rest are absent is not known. V, J and clone size reflect that table, while D and trimming were determined from the DNA. This sample comprises around 120,000 clones, less than 90% of them detected only once. The ten largest clones add up to roughly 8% of the sample.

Note on this clone: Its binding antigen is unknown. No base quality values were provided; no much bigger clone lies one nucleotide off.

The CDR1 and CDR2 encoded by the germline V gene (reference sequence) are LGHDT and YNNKEL. From the cysteine up to the phenylalanine, the CDR3 has a length of 15 residues. Left in the record is the CDR3 DNA by itself, 45 bases read in frame from the first base. Trimming at the junction amounts to 1 base on V and 2 bases on J, and the germline ends lie 12 bases apart. The sample's time point label is to be understood as: baseline before first vaccination. The vaccinee samples were drawn from two UK trials, COV001 and COV002, one of which was a single-blind randomized controlled phase 2/3 trial testing AZD1222 (ChAdOx1 nCoV-19) in healthy adults. For TCRbeta chain sequencing, PBMC samples were collected from trial participants at day 0 and at day 28 after the second dose.

Specimen: peripheral blood, collected on day 0 of AZD1222 vaccination. This receptor chain uses TRBV3-1 (or the pseudogene TRBV3-2) and TRBJ2-7; the D gene is perhaps TRBD2, from 7 matching bases. This receptor was taken from an adult in good health. The nucleotide sequence reads TGTGCCAGCAGCCAAGGGGGGGGCAGGGCCTACGAGCAGTACTTC. The translation is CASSQGGGRAYEQYF.